Presented here are 12 T cell receptor beta chains from one specimen sequenced in a study of CD8+CD57+ T cells in acquired aplastic anemia. The patients chosen for sequencing had shown expansion of CD8+CD57+ cells (detected by flow cytometry). Genomic DNA provided the template from which TCR beta VDJ and CDR3 profiles were obtained. TCRdb called the reads again in MiXCR, with one record for every CDR3 protein. The sample lists about 470,000 distinct CDR3 sequences, 25% to 40% occurring once. Sequenced material: sorted CD4+, CD8+, or CD8+CD57+ T cells (not recorded which) from PBMCs. The receptors originated from a human donor with aplastic anemia.

This chain uses TRBV11-2 with TRBJ1-2; 9 positions match TRBD1. Germline V lookup: CDR1 SGHAT, CDR2 FQNNGV. There are 16 residues in the CDR3. J lost 8 bases, V lost 4 bases, and 14 bases had no gene match. CDR3 coding DNA: TGTGCCAGCAGCTATACAGGGGGCCCGAGGGAGGGCGGCTACACCTTC. Translation gives CASSYTGGPREGGYTF. Full variable domain (outside the CDR3, taken from reference TRBV11-2 and TRBJ1-2): EAGVAQSPRYKIIEKRQSVAFWCNPISGHATLYWYQQILGQGPKLLIQFQNNGVVDDSQLPKDRFSAERLKGVDSTLKIQPAKLEDSAVYLCASSYTGGPREGGYTFGSGTRLTVV.

As to this clonotype: One base away lies a much larger clone, so this may be a sequencing read error. This chain links TRBV7-8 with TRBJ1-5; D gene ambiguous. V was pared by 3 bases and J by 7 bases, with 10 bases between. CDR3 length: 13 residues. Germline V gene sequence: CDR1 SGHVS, CDR2 FQNEAQ. CDR3 coding DNA: TGTGCCAGCAGCTTGGCCCCGCAACAGCCCCAGCATTTT. The encoded protein is CASSLAPQQPQHF.

This clonotype was detected only a few times. The gene calls are TRBV7-9 and TRBJ1-1, with no clear D. The CDR3 contains 13 residues. The germline gives CDR1 SEHNR, CDR2 FQNEAQ (reference sequence). Trimming removed 5 bases at V and 0 bases at J, with 7 bases between. The CDR3 here is CASSPYMNTEAFF. As DNA, the CDR3 is TGTGCCAGCAGCCCCTACATGAACACTGAAGCTTTCTTT.

The chain uses TRBV20-1 and TRBJ2-5, with TRBD1 matching over 10 bases. The CDR3 has 15 amino acids. Germline V gene sequence: CDR1 DFQATT, CDR2 SNEGSKA (reference sequence). J was trimmed by 5 bases and V by 4 bases; bases with no gene match: 10. CDR3 protein: CSAITGTGASETQYF. The CDR3 region has the DNA TGCAGTGCTATTACCGGGACAGGGGCGTCGGAGACCCAGTACTTC.

The table lists this clonotype with many counts. The chain employs TRBV7-2 and TRBJ1-3; D gene ambiguous. The CDR3 has 12 residues. The V gene lost 2 bases and the J gene lost 8 bases, with 7 bases spanning the gap. From germline, CDR1 is SGHTA and CDR2 FQGNSA. CDR3 bases: TGTGCCAGCAGCTTACCTCCGTACACCATATATTTT. Translated, it gives CASSLPPYTIYF. Drawing the rest from reference TRBV7-2 and TRBJ1-3, the complete variable domain is GAGVSQSPSNKVTEKGKDVELRCDPISGHTALYWYRQSLGQGLEFLIYFQGNSAPDKSGLPSDRFSAERTGGSVSTLTIQRTQQEDSAVYLCASSLPPYTIYFGEGSWLTVV.

The chain carries TRBV2 and TRBJ1-3; maybe TRBD1 (6 bases). Germline V gene lookup returns CDR1 SNHLY and CDR2 FYNNEI. Trimming stripped 6 bases from V and 0 bases from J, with 15 bases between. This CDR3 comprises 16 residues. Here the CDR3 DNA reads TGTGCCAGCAGACAGGGAAGGCTGAGCTCTGGAAACACCATATATTTT. It encodes CASRQGRLSSGNTIYF.

With regard to this clonotype: Sequence at one end of the junction differs from germline and may be a read error. The chain combines TRBV10-3 with TRBJ2-1, with 11 bases that match TRBD2. The CDR3 loop spans 16 amino acids. Germline V CDR1 and CDR2: ENHRY, SYGVKD. CDR3 sequence reads: CTIADGTSGEYNEQFF. The CDR3, as DNA: TGTACCATCGCTGACGGGACTAGCGGAGAATACAATGAGCAGTTCTTC.

This clonotype has a count of ten or more. J is TRBJ1-2 and V is TRBV19, with 10 bases lining up with TRBD1. The V gene's germline CDR1 is LNHDA and CDR2 SQIVND (reference sequence). V shed 7 bases and J 5 bases; nucleotides not matched to a gene: 7. The CDR3 sequence is 14 residues long. As DNA, the CDR3 is TGTGCCAGTACGGGACAGGGGAAAGTTTATGGCTACACCTTC. As protein: CASTGQGKVYGYTF. The full variable domain, in which reference TRBV19 and TRBJ1-2 provide the parts outside the CDR3, is DGGITQSPKYLFRKEGQNVTLSCEQNLNHDAMYWYRQDPGQGLRLIYYSQIVNDFQKGDIAEGYSVSREKKESFPLTVTSAQKNPTAFYLCASTGQGKVYGYTFGSGTRLTVV.

This clonotype was detected many times. The rearrangement links TRBV7-6 to TRBJ2-7; perhaps D is TRBD1 or TRBD2 (5 bases each). The length of the CDR3 is 17 residues. CDR1 is SGHVS, CDR2 FNYEAQ, per germline. V was trimmed by 5 bases and J by 2 bases, leaving 22 bases between them. The CDR3 region has the DNA TGTGCCAGCAGCAACCGCCGACGGGACGCCGACGCCTACGAGCAGTACTTC. Its translation: CASSNRRRDADAYEQYF.

The rearrangement joins TRBV27 to TRBJ2-7; TRBD2 agrees at 10 bases. This CDR3 has 16 residues. Germline V gives CDR1 MNHEY, CDR2 SMNVEV (reference sequence). V lost 4 bases and J lost 4; bases outside the gene matches: 10. The CDR3 here is CASSSHGLAVTYEQYF. Here the CDR3 DNA reads TGTGCCAGCAGTTCCCACGGACTAGCGGTTACTTACGAGCAGTACTTC.

This clonotype was found many times. The V and J genes are TRBV7-9 and TRBJ2-7; TRBD2 matches at 8 bases. This CDR3 has 14 residues. The V gene end was trimmed by 5 bases and the J gene end by 6 bases; junction bases not matched to a gene: 9. Germline V CDR1 and CDR2: SEHNR, FQNEAQ (reference sequence). This chain's CDR3 is CASSTGTSLGEQYF. Here the CDR3 DNA reads TGTGCCAGCAGCACCGGGACTAGTCTTGGCGAGCAGTACTTC.

This clonotype was recorded many times. This sequence joins TRBV7-3 and TRBJ2-7, with 7 bases fitting TRBD1. This CDR3 contains 13 residues. The ends lost 3 bases at V and 5 bases at J; junction bases unmatched: 4. Germline loops: CDR1 SGHTA, CDR2 FQGTGA. In DNA, the CDR3 is TGTGCCAGCAGCTTCGACAGGGTGGACGAGCAGTACTTC. It is translated as CASSFDRVDEQYF.